The next 29 T cell receptor beta chains were all read from a single sample in a study of control samples from healthy donors and cancer patients. Clones were sequenced by immunoSEQ multiplex PCR, and TCRdb holds only the in-frame ones, with some missing. The sample records about 52,000 clones, 95% being singletons. The sequencing sample was made of blood. The receptors derive from a man aged 25-45 years in good health.

J is TRBJ2-2 and V is TRBV4-1, with 7 bases lining up with TRBD1. The CDR3 sequence is 16 residues long. Unmatched junction bases numbered 10, after V lost 3 bases and J lost 6 bases. CDR1 is MGHRA and CDR2 is YSYEKL in the germline V gene. DNA of the CDR3: TGCGCCAGCAGCCACCCGACAGGGTCAGATCCCGGGGAGCTGTTTTTT. Residues: CASSHPTGSDPGELFF.

The chain combines TRBV27 with TRBJ1-2; D is possibly TRBD1 (5 bases). CDR3 length: 12 amino acids. Per the germline V gene, CDR1 is MNHEY and CDR2 is SMNVEV (reference sequence). V gave up 6 bases and J gave up 5 bases, with 10 bases separating them. In DNA, the CDR3 is TGTGCCAGCAGCGCGTGGGGGTATGGCTACACCTTC. It codes for CASSAWGYGYTF.

The chain links TRBV29-1 to TRBJ1-1; weak D call: TRBD1 (6 bases). The CDR3 is 15 residues long. Trimming pared 7 bases from V and 2 bases from J, leaving 20 bases between. The germline CDR1 and CDR2 sequences are SQVTM and ANQGSEA. The CDR3 protein is CSAPPGHLDNTEAFF. CDR3 DNA sequence: TGCAGCGCCCCACCGGGACACCTGGACAACACTGAAGCTTTCTTT.

This chain uses TRBV7-3 with TRBJ2-3, with D possibly matching TRBD2 (6 bases). Looked up from germline, CDR1 is SGHTA and CDR2 is FQGTGA. The length of the CDR3 is 13 residues. Trimming cost V 8 bases and J 2 bases, with 11 bases left between them. CDR3 residues: CASGSGDTDTQYF. CDR3 nucleotide sequence: TGTGCCAGCGGGTCGGGAGACACAGATACGCAGTATTTT.

V and J are TRBV19 and TRBJ1-5; maybe TRBD1 (6 bases). Germline loops: CDR1 LNHDA, CDR2 SQIVND (reference sequence). V lost 5 bases, J lost 4 bases, and 12 bases lay in between. This CDR3 spans 14 amino acids. The CDR3 nucleotides are TGTGCCAGTAGTTTCCGGGGACAAAATCAGCCCCAGCATTTT. Translated, it gives CASSFRGQNQPQHF.

The chain employs TRBV4-3 and TRBJ2-1, with no clear D. Between the trimmed V and J ends, which lost 3 bases and 0 bases, there was a span of 18 bases. CDR1 and CDR2 (germline): LGHNA, YSLEER. The CDR3 contains 18 residues. CDR3 sequence reads: CASSHPPVEQSSYNEQFF. CDR3 sequence (DNA): TGCGCCAGCAGCCACCCCCCGGTCGAGCAGAGCTCCTACAATGAGCAGTTCTTC.

The chain carries TRBV6-4 and TRBJ2-2; tentative D call: TRBD2 (5 bases). The V gene's germline CDR1 is MRHNA and CDR2 SNTAGT. The ends were cut back, 7 bases at V and 6 bases at J, with 18 bases in the middle. The length of the CDR3 is 15 residues. CDR3 sequence (DNA): TGTGCCAGCAAGGACCTAGCCGGGTCGGCCGGGGAGCTGTTTTTT. Protein: CASKDLAGSAGELFF.

This chain joins TRBV10-3 and TRBJ2-1, with 10 bases fitting TRBD1. The germline gives CDR1 ENHRY, CDR2 SYGVKD. This CDR3 has 16 residues. J lost 6 bases, V lost 2 bases, and 7 bases had no gene match. Here the CDR3 reads CAISELSRDRGNEQFF. In DNA form, the CDR3 reads TGTGCCATCAGTGAGCTTTCCCGGGACAGGGGCAATGAGCAGTTCTTC.

The rearrangement uses TRBV2 and TRBJ1-5; D unresolved. Per germline, CDR1 SNHLY and CDR2 FYNNEI. The germline V and J ends were trimmed by 1 base and 4 bases, with 8 bases remaining between them. This CDR3 comprises 14 residues. As DNA, the CDR3 is TGTGCCAGCAGTGAAGTAGAAGTTAATCAGCCCCAGCATTTT. Protein sequence: CASSEVEVNQPQHF.

V gene TRBV27 combines with J gene TRBJ1-1; TRBD1 agrees at 9 bases. The V segment lost 8 bases and the J segment 0 bases; nucleotides outside the gene matches: 4. From germline, CDR1 is MNHEY and CDR2 SMNVEV (reference sequence). This CDR3 comprises 14 residues. CDR3 region: CASGTGTLNTEAFF. The DNA for the CDR3 is TGTGCCAGCGGGACAGGGACTTTGAACACTGAAGCTTTCTTT.

This chain joins TRBV5-1 and TRBJ2-2; 7 nucleotides match TRBD1. Trimming took 4 bases from V and 6 from J; bases not matched to a gene: 3. Germline V gene lookup returns CDR1 SGHRS and CDR2 YFSETQ. This CDR3 comprises 13 residues. The CDR3 sequence is CASSRGLAGELFF. DNA for the CDR3: TGCGCCAGCAGCAGGGGGCTGGCCGGGGAGCTGTTTTTT.

This clone was recorded only once. The chain combines TRBV10-2 with TRBJ1-6; D remains unclear. V lost 6 bases, J lost 0 bases, and 9 bases lay in between. This CDR3 has 15 amino acids. Germline values: CDR1 WSHSY, CDR2 SAAADI. CDR3 region: CASRDGSSYNSPLHF. The CDR3 bases are TGCGCCAGCAGGGACGGGAGCTCCTATAATTCACCCCTCCACTTT.

The V gene is TRBV7-9, the J gene TRBJ2-7; the D gene is possibly TRBD1 (6 bases). CDR3 length: 13 residues. V gave up 5 bases and J gave up 4 bases, with 12 bases separating them. CDR1 SEHNR and CDR2 FQNEAQ come from the germline V gene (reference sequence). CDR3: CASSLQGRYEQYF. CDR3 nucleotide sequence: TGTGCCAGCAGCCTACAGGGAAGGTACGAGCAGTACTTC.

V gene TRBV2 combines with J gene TRBJ2-3; 8 bases match TRBD2. This CDR3 spans 14 amino acids. The germline V gene has CDR1 SNHLY and CDR2 FYNNEI. V lost 8 bases and J lost 2; bases outside the gene matches: 6. CDR3 in amino acids: CASSLGLDTDTQYF. As DNA, the CDR3 is TGTGCCAGCTCCTTGGGACTAGACACAGATACGCAGTATTTT.

This chain joins TRBV11-3 and TRBJ2-2; either TRBD1 or TRBD2 may supply D (5 bases each). The V and J ends lost 0 bases and 5 bases respectively, with 7 bases between them. Germline-derived CDR1 and CDR2 are SGHNT and YENEEA. The CDR3 spans 14 residues. The CDR3 spells CASSLDGGTGELFF. The CDR3 nucleotides are TGTGCCAGCAGCTTAGATGGGGGTACCGGGGAGCTGTTTTTT.

The V gene is TRBV6-4, the J gene TRBJ2-2; D gene uncertain. The CDR3 loop spans 13 amino acids. V was shortened by 4 bases and J by 6 bases, with 9 bases between the two germline ends. Germline V gene lookup returns CDR1 MRHNA and CDR2 SNTAGT. CDR3: CASSVGEAGELFF. CDR3 DNA sequence: TGTGCCAGCAGTGTGGGCGAGGCCGGGGAGCTGTTTTTT.

V is TRBV7-8 and J is TRBJ2-7; D unclear. The germline V gene has CDR1 SGHVS and CDR2 FQNEAQ. The CDR3 runs 15 residues. Trimming cost V 1 base and J 0 bases, with 10 bases left between them. The CDR3 is CASSLEGSLSYEQYF. The DNA of the CDR3 is TGTGCCAGCAGCTTAGAGGGTAGTCTCTCCTACGAGCAGTACTTC.

The V call is TRBV12-5, the J call TRBJ1-2, with 9 nucleotides matching TRBD1. The junction had 5 bases not matched to a gene; V was cut back by 7 bases and J by 8 bases. The CDR3 is made up of 12 amino acids. CDR1 and CDR2 (germline): LGHNT, FRNRAP. As DNA, the CDR3 is TGTGCTAGTGCTGGGACAGGGCGGGGCTACACCTTC. Its protein is CASAGTGRGYTF.

This clone appeared a single time. The V gene is TRBV7-3, the J gene TRBJ2-1; 10 positions agree with TRBD1. The CDR3 totals 15 residues. Germline-derived CDR1 and CDR2 are SGHTA and FQGTGA. With V trimmed by 1 base and J by 7 bases, 4 bases remained unmatched. The CDR3 bases are TGTGCCAGCAGCTTAAGGACAGGGGGAAATAATGAGCAGTTCTTC. Translating it yields CASSLRTGGNNEQFF. The full variable domain, with the rest looked up from reference TRBV7-3 and TRBJ2-1, is GAGVSQTPSNKVTEKGKYVELRCDPISGHTALYWYRQSLGQGPEFLIYFQGTGAADDSGLPNDRFFAVRPEGSVSTLKIQRTERGDSAVYLCASSLRTGGNNEQFFGPGTRLTVL.

The chain links TRBV3-1 (or the pseudogene TRBV3-2) to TRBJ1-2, with D tentatively TRBD1 (5 bases). With 0 bases removed from V and 8 bases from J, the gap between germline ends came to 19 bases. CDR1 and CDR2 (germline): LGHDT, YNNKEL (reference sequence). This CDR3 has 16 amino acids. CDR3 amino acids: CASSQEGNQPGQGYTF. The CDR3 DNA is TGTGCCAGCAGCCAAGAAGGTAATCAACCGGGGCAAGGCTACACCTTC.

In its sample, this clone was seen once. The V and J genes are TRBV6-2 or TRBV6-3 and TRBJ2-3, with D unresolved. CDR1 is MNHEY and CDR2 is SVGEGT in the germline V gene. Between the trimmed V and J ends, which lost 2 bases and 2 bases, there was a span of 11 bases. This CDR3 spans 15 amino acids. CDR3 residues: CASSYQSRSTDTQYF. DNA for the CDR3: TGTGCCAGCAGTTACCAGTCAAGATCCACAGATACGCAGTATTTT.

The chain joins TRBV5-1 to TRBJ2-3, with D maybe TRBD1 (5 bases). V dropped 4 bases and J dropped 0 bases, with 12 bases sitting between them. This CDR3 has 15 residues. Germline CDR1 SGHRS, CDR2 YFSETQ. CDR3 sequence reads: CASSATGASTDTQYF. CDR3 coding DNA: TGCGCCAGCAGCGCCACAGGAGCTAGCACAGATACGCAGTATTTT.

The chain couples TRBV9 to TRBJ2-7; TRBD1 agrees at 10 bases. V was clipped by 4 bases and J by 4 bases; unmatched bases: 5. CDR1 and CDR2 (germline): SGDLS, YYNGEE. The CDR3 contains 14 residues. In DNA form, the CDR3 reads TGTGCCAGCAGCCGGGACAGGGGCGGGTACGAGCAGTACTTC. Translated: CASSRDRGGYEQYF. Full variable domain (missing parts from reference TRBV9 and TRBJ2-7): DSGVTQTPKHLITATGQRVTLRCSPRSGDLSVYWYQQSLDQGLQFLIQYYNGEERAKGNILERFSAQQFPDLHSELNLSSLELGDSALYFCASSRDRGGYEQYFGPGTRLTVT.

The chain links TRBV20-1 to TRBJ2-1; D remains unclear. Trimming shortened V by 3 bases and J by 6 bases, and 9 bases separated the two germline ends. CDR1 and CDR2 (germline): DFQATT, SNEGSKA (reference sequence). The CDR3 is 12 amino acids. DNA of the CDR3: TGCAGTGCTAGTTTCCAGACCAATGAGCAGTTCTTC. Translating it yields CSASFQTNEQFF.

This clone occurred once. The V gene is TRBV15, the J gene TRBJ1-1, with D unresolved. V lost 0 bases, J lost 6 bases, and 14 bases lay in between. This CDR3 has 15 amino acids. CDR1 LNHNV and CDR2 YYDKDF come from the germline V gene (reference sequence). The chain's CDR3 is CATSRDITFSAEAFF. The CDR3 DNA reads as TGTGCCACCAGCAGAGATATTACTTTTAGCGCTGAAGCTTTCTTT.

This CDR3 is CASSEGGGLSYEQYF. CDR3 DNA: TGTGCCAGCAGTGAAGGGGGAGGCCTCTCCTACGAGCAGTACTTC. The chain couples TRBV6-1 to TRBJ2-7; D possibly corresponds to TRBD2 (6 bases). The germline gives CDR1 MNHNS, CDR2 SASEGT. V lost 1 base, J lost 0 bases, and 10 bases lay in between. CDR3 length: 15 residues.

Only one count was recorded for this clone. The CDR3 nucleotides read TGTGCCAGCAGCGTGGGACCCTCCTACGAGCAGTACTTC. Translating it yields CASSVGPSYEQYF. The V call is TRBV11-3, the J call TRBJ2-7; D assignment may be TRBD1 or TRBD2 (5 bases each). CDR3 length: 13 residues. CDR1 and CDR2 (germline): SGHNT, YENEEA. Trimming took 5 bases from V and 0 from J, leaving 8 bases between them.

V usage is TRBV27 and J usage is TRBJ2-3, with no clear D. CDR3 size: 15 residues. The germline V gene has CDR1 MNHEY and CDR2 SMNVEV (reference sequence). The V end was cut by 1 base, the J end by 4 bases, with 12 bases between. For the CDR3, the DNA is TGTGCCAGCAGTTTATACGGGTCAAGGGCAGATACGCAGTATTTT. This encodes CASSLYGSRADTQYF.

J is TRBJ2-1 and V is TRBV2; 7 bases line up with TRBD2. Germline V gives CDR1 SNHLY, CDR2 FYNNEI. The CDR3 covers 16 residues. The V and J ends lost 4 bases and 3 bases, in that order; junction bases with no gene match: 9. CDR3 bases: TGTGCCAGCAGTGGATTTATCGGGACTAACTACAATGAGCAGTTCTTC. Its translation is CASSGFIGTNYNEQFF. The complete variable domain, with remaining parts taken from reference TRBV2 and TRBJ2-1, reads EPEVTQTPSHQVTQMGQEVILRCVPISNHLYFYWYRQILGQKVEFLVSFYNNEISEKSEIFDDQFSVERPDGSNFTLKIRSTKLEDSAMYFCASSGFIGTNYNEQFFGPGTRLTVL.